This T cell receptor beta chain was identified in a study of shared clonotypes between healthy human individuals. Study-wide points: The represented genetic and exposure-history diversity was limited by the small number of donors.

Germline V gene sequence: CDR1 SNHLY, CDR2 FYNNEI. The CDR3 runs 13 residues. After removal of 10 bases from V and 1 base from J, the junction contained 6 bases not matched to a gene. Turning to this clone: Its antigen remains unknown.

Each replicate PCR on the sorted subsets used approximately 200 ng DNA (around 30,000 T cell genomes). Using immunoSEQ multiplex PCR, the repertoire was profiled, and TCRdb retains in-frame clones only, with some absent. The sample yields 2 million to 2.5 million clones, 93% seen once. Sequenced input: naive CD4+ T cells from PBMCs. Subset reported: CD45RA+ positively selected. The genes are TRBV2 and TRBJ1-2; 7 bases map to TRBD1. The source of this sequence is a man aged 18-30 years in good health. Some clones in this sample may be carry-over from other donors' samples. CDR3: CATGTELNYGYTF. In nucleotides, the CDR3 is TGTGCCACAGGGACAGAACTTAACTATGGCTACACCTTC. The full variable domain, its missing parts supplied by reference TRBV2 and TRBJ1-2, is EPEVTQTPSHQVTQMGQEVILRCVPISNHLYFYWYRQILGQKVEFLVSFYNNEISEKSEIFDDQFSVERPDGSNFTLKIRSTKLEDSAMYFCATGTELNYGYTFGSGTRLTVV.